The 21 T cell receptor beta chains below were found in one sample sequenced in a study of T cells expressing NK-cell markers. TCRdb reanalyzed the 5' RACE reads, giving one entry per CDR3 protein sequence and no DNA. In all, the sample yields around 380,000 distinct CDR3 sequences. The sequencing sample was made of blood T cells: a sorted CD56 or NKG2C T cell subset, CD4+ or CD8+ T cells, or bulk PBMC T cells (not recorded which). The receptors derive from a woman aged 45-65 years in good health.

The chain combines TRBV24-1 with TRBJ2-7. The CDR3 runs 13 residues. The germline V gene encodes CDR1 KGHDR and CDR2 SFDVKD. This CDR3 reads CATSPESSYEQYF.

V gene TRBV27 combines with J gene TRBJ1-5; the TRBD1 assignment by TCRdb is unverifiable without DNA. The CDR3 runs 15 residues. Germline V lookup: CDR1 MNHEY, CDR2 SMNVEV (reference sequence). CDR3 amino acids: CASSPTSGGNQPQHF.

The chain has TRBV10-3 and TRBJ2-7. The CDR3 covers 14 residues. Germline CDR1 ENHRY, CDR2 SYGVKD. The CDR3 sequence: CAIIVRGGPYEQYF.

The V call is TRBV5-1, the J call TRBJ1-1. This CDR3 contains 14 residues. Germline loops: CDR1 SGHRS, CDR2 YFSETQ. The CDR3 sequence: CASMAGEVNTEAFF. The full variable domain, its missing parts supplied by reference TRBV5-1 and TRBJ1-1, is KAGVTQTPRYLIKTRGQQVTLSCSPISGHRSVSWYQQTPGQGLQFLFEYFSETQRNKGNFPGRFSGRQFSNSRSEMNVSTLELGDSALYLCASMAGEVNTEAFFGQGTRLTVV.

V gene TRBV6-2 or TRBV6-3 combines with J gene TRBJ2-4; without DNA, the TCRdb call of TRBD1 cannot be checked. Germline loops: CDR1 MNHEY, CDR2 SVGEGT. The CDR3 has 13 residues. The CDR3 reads CASSYNRGNIQYF.

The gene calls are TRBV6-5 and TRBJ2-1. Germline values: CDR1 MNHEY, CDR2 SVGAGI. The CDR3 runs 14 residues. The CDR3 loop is CASSSIGPFNEQFF.

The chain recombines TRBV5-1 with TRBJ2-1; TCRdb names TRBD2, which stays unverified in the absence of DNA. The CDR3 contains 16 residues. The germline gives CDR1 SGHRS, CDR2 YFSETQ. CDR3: CASSLLGSGIYNEQFF.

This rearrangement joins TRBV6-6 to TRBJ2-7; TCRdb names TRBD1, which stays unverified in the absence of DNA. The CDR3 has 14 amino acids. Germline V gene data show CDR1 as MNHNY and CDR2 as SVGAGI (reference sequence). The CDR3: CASTRPQGSYEQYF.

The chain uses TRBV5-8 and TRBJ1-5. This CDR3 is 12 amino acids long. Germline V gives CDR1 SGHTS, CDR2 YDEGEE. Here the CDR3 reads CASSTASGPQHF. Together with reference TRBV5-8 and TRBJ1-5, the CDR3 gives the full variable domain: EAGVTQSPTHLIKTRGQQATLRCSPISGHTSVYWYQQALGLGLQFLLWYDEGEERNRGNFPPRFSGRQFPNYSSELNVNALELEDSALYLCASSTASGPQHFGDGTRLSIL.

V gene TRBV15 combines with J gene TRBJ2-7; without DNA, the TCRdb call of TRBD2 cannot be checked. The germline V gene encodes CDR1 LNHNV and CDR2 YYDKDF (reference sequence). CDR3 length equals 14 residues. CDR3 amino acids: CATGRLAGGHEQYF.

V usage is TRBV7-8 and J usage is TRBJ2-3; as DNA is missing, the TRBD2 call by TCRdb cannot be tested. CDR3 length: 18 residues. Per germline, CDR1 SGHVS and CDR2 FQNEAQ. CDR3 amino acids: CASSFPLRDSGSTDTQYF.

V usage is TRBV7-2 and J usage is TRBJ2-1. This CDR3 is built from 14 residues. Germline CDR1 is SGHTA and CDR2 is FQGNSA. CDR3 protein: CASQTGGSYNEQFF.

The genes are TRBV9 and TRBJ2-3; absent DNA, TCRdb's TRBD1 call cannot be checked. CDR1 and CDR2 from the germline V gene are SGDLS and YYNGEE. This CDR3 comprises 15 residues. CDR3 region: CASSVTAGHTDTQYF.

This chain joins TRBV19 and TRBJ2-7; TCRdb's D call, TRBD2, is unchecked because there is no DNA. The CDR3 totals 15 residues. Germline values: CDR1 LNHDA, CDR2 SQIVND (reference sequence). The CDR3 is CASSIFGGGAYEQYF.

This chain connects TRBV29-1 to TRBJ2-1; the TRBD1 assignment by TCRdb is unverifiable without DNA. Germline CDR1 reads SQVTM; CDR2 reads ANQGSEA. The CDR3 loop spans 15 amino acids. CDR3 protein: CSISLGQGPYNEQFF.

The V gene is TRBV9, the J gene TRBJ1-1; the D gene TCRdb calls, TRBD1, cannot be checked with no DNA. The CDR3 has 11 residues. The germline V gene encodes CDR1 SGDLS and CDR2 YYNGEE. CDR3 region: CASSRDQEAFF.

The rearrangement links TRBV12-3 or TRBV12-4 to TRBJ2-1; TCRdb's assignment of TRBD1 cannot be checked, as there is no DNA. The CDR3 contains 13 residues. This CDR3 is CASRDRVHNEQFF.

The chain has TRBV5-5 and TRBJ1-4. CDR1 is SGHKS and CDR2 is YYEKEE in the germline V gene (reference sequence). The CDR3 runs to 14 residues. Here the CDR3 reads CASSSPGRNEKLFF. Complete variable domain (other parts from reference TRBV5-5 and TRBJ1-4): DAGVTQSPTHLIKTRGQQVTLRCSPISGHKSVSWYQQVLGQGPQFIFQYYEKEERGRGNFPDRFSARQFPNYSSELNVNALLLGDSALYLCASSSPGRNEKLFFGSGTQLSVL.

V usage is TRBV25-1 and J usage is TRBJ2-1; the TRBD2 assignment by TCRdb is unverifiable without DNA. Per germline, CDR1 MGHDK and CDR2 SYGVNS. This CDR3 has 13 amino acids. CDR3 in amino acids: CASIGGAYNEQFF.

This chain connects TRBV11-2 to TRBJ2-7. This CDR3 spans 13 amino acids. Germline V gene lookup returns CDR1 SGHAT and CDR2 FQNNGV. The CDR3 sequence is CASSYSDGYEQYF.

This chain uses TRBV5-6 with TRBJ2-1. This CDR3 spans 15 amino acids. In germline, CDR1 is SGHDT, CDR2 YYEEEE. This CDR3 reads CASSFGRSSYNEQFF.